The source of this T cell receptor (beta chain) is a study of shared clonotypes between healthy human individuals. Terminally differentiated effector memory CD45RA+ cells were excluded from the naive CD8 cells, which were CD45RO-negative and positively selected for CCR7. Assay used: immunoSEQ multiplex PCR; TCRdb lists only in-frame clones, some missing. The sample carries 2 million to 2.5 million clones, 90% to 95% recorded once. CDR3 length: 14 residues. V dropped 4 bases and J dropped 2 bases, with 12 bases sitting between them. Germline CDR1 SGHVS, CDR2 FQNEAQ. The rearrangement joins TRBV7-8 to TRBJ2-7; D is perhaps TRBD2 (6 bases). The specimen sequenced was naive CD8+ T cells from PBMCs. This sequence originates from a man younger than 30 in good health. Some clones in this sample may be carry-over from other donors' samples. CDR3 sequence: CASSWTKRAYEQYF. CDR3 sequence (DNA): TGTGCCAGCAGCTGGACTAAGCGGGCCTACGAGCAGTACTTC.